This TCR beta chain is drawn from a study of T cell responses to AZD1222 COVID-19 vaccine. Study in general: Second-dose schedules of about 4 or about 12 weeks were combined.

About this clone: The antigen is undetermined.

This CDR3 contains 17 residues. The J segment lost 4 bases and the V segment lost 4 bases, leaving 11 bases of the junction unmatched. Germline V gene sequence: CDR1 SGHTA, CDR2 FQGNSA. Study findings and constraints: White British donors predominated, females outnumbered males, and clonal diversity was possibly underestimated. Spike-spanning, vaccine-associated CD4 TCRs were dominant at 160-218 and 743-854. Reportedly, nearly half of unique spike TCRs recognized epitopes outside B.1.351/B.1.1.7 mutations.

The repertoire was sequenced with immunoSEQ multiplex PCR; TCRdb's copy has only in-frame clones and lacks some. The data hold about 150,000 clones, with approximately 94% observed a single time. Sequences were derived from peripheral blood, sampled on day 0 of AZD1222 vaccination. The origin of this receptor is an adult in good health. The chain is built from TRBV7-2 and TRBJ2-5, with 11 bases that match TRBD2. The CDR3 is CASSSSLLAGAGETQYF. CDR3 nucleotides: TGTGCCAGCAGCTCCTCCCTACTAGCGGGGGCTGGAGAGACCCAGTACTTC.